The entry below describes one T cell receptor beta chain. The data are from a study of cytomegalovirus exposure and HLA in healthy donors. The CDR3 contains 16 residues. V lost 2 bases to trimming and J lost 2 bases; unmatched junction nucleotides: 4. The study drew the donors from its 120-subject validation cohort, separate from the approximately 700-subject first cohort. Method: immunoSEQ multiplex PCR; TCRdb's copy keeps in-frame clones and lacks some. The profile covers approximately 270,000 clones, with 85% to 90% appearing a single time and roughly 0.4% taken by the ten largest. The receptor was derived from a woman aged 18-35 years in good health and CMV-seronegative. The chain combines TRBV23-1 with TRBJ2-7; 12 bases line up with TRBD2. TRBV23-1 counts as an open reading frame of uncertain function. The sample comprised PBMCs. CDR3 protein: CASSQKLAGGPYEQYF. The CDR3 DNA reads as TGCGCCAGCAGTCAAAAACTAGCGGGGGGCCCCTACGAGCAGTACTTC.